These 20 T cell receptor beta chains were all obtained from the same sample, sequenced in a study of blood T cell repertoires in COVID-19. TCRdb's copy holds only in-frame clones and misses some; the assay was immunoSEQ multiplex PCR. The data contain about 54,000 clones, roughly 84% of them singletons. The source material was peripheral blood. These receptors all stem from a man aged 45-65 years with active COVID-19.

The V and J genes are TRBV5-1 and TRBJ2-2, with TRBD2 matching over 7 bases. Germline assignment: CDR1 SGHRS and CDR2 YFSETQ. V lost 4 bases and J lost 4; bases outside the gene matches: 4. The CDR3 spans 14 residues. CDR3 sequence: CASSATSLTGELFF. The CDR3 DNA reads TGCGCCAGCAGCGCGACTAGCCTCACCGGGGAGCTGTTTTTT.

The V call is TRBV7-3, the J call TRBJ2-5; tentatively, D is TRBD2 (7 bases). The germline V gene encodes CDR1 SGHTA and CDR2 FQGTGA. Trimming removed 5 bases at V and 5 bases at J, with 12 bases between. CDR3 size: 13 residues. The CDR3 bases are TGTGCCAGCAGCCAGGGGCGGGGGGAGACCCAGTACTTC. This translates into CASSQGRGETQYF.

Here the CDR3 reads CASSRGASGAGETQYF. The CDR3 DNA reads TGTGCCAGCAGCCGTGGGGCTAGCGGGGCGGGGGAGACCCAGTACTTC. This chain connects TRBV9 to TRBJ2-5, with 9 bases identical to TRBD2. Germline V gene data show CDR1 as SGDLS and CDR2 as YYNGEE. The trim removed 4 bases at V and 5 bases at J, leaving 12 bases unmatched. The CDR3 is 16 residues long.

The chain joins TRBV6-2 or TRBV6-3 to TRBJ2-7, with 7 bases fitting TRBD1. Germline CDR1 reads MNHEY; CDR2 reads SVGEGT. This CDR3 contains 15 residues. V lost 3 bases, J lost 6 bases, and 11 bases stayed unmatched. In DNA form, the CDR3 reads TGTGCCAGCAGTTATAGGTCAGGGGGAGTCAGCGAGCAGTACTTC. It codes for CASSYRSGGVSEQYF.

The rearrangement joins TRBV19 to TRBJ2-7; 10 bases map to TRBD1. The CDR3 is made up of 13 amino acids. The V gene's germline CDR1 is LNHDA and CDR2 SQIVND (reference sequence). J was trimmed by 1 base and V by 9 bases; bases with no gene match: 3. The DNA of the CDR3 is TGTGCCAGCGGACAGGGGGGATCCTACGAGCAGTACTTC. It specifies CASGQGGSYEQYF.

The rearrangement uses TRBV19 and TRBJ2-7; 7 nucleotides match TRBD2. The CDR3 contains 17 residues. The V segment lost 1 base and the J segment 5 bases; nucleotides outside the gene matches: 14. Germline CDR1 and CDR2: LNHDA and SQIVND (reference sequence). CDR3 sequence: CASSIVIAGRAMDEQYF. CDR3 nucleotides: TGTGCCAGTAGTATAGTGATAGCGGGTCGGGCCATGGACGAGCAGTACTTC.

The chain has TRBV12-5 and TRBJ2-7; D uncertain. The V end was cut by 2 bases, the J end by 2 bases, with 7 bases between. Germline V lookup: CDR1 LGHNT, CDR2 FRNRAP. The CDR3 sequence is 13 residues long. Here the CDR3 DNA reads TGTGCTAGTGGTTTGATCCTAGCCTACGAGCAGTACTTC. Its translation is CASGLILAYEQYF.

The rearrangement uses TRBV5-1 and TRBJ2-2; the D gene is possibly TRBD2 (6 bases). The V end lost 6 bases, the J end lost 6 bases, and 24 bases lay between the germline ends. Germline CDR1 is SGHRS and CDR2 is YFSETQ. The CDR3 has 17 amino acids. Here the CDR3 reads CASNIRGIIGYAGELFF. CDR3 bases: TGCGCCAGCAATATCCGGGGGATTATCGGGTACGCCGGGGAGCTGTTTTTT.

This chain uses TRBV4-3 with TRBJ2-7; 7 bases map to TRBD1. CDR3 size: 15 residues. V dropped 2 bases and J dropped 0; count of bases not matched to a gene: 4. Germline V CDR1 and CDR2: LGHNA, YSLEER. The CDR3 DNA sequence: TGCGCCAGCAGCCAATTATACAGGGGCTCCTACGAGCAGTACTTC. It specifies CASSQLYRGSYEQYF.

The genes are TRBV6-6 and TRBJ1-2; 11 positions match TRBD1. Losses at the gene ends were 4 bases for V and 6 bases for J; bases not matched to a gene: 7. There are 15 residues in the CDR3. The germline V gene encodes CDR1 MNHNY and CDR2 SVGAGI (reference sequence). The chain's CDR3 is CASSWGQGGKNGYTF. The CDR3, as DNA: TGTGCCAGCAGTTGGGGACAGGGGGGAAAGAATGGCTACACCTTC.

This clone appeared a few times. The CDR3 bases are TGTGCCAGCAGCCCGGGTGGCTTGACAGCCTACTCTGGAAACACCATATATTTT. It specifies CASSPGGLTAYSGNTIYF. The chain couples TRBV7-6 to TRBJ1-3; a weak D match, TRBD1 (5 bases). The V end lost 5 bases, the J end lost 0 bases, and 20 bases lay between the germline ends. CDR1 and CDR2 from the germline V gene are SGHVS and FNYEAQ. The CDR3 extends over 18 amino acids.

The gene calls are TRBV28 and TRBJ1-2; D might be TRBD1 (5 bases). Germline CDR1 reads MDHEN; CDR2 reads SYDVKM. This CDR3 region has 13 residues. V dropped 3 bases and J dropped 5 bases, with 10 bases sitting between them. This CDR3 is CASSFGQGYGYTF. As DNA, the CDR3 is TGTGCCAGCAGTTTTGGGCAGGGTTATGGCTACACCTTC.

The chain links TRBV4-3 to TRBJ1-4; no definite D call. CDR1 LGHNA and CDR2 YSLEER come from the germline V gene. The CDR3 totals 15 residues. V was clipped by 0 bases and J by 8 bases, with 13 bases between them. The CDR3 DNA sequence: TGCGCCAGCAGCCAAGAGCCCCAAGCGAGCGAAAAACTGTTTTTT. Translating it yields CASSQEPQASEKLFF.

The rearrangement links TRBV7-2 to TRBJ2-7; D remains ambiguous. The CDR3 is 13 residues long. Trimming pared 1 base from V and 4 bases from J, leaving 8 bases between. Germline CDR1 and CDR2: SGHTA and FQGNSA. DNA for the CDR3: TGTGCCAGCAGCTTAGATGTATATTACGAGCAGTACTTC. Translation: CASSLDVYYEQYF.

The gene calls are TRBV19 and TRBJ2-5, with 9 bases that match TRBD2. The CDR3 covers 15 residues. Trimming at V came to 3 bases and at J to 6 bases, leaving 8 bases not matched to a gene. CDR1 and CDR2 (germline): LNHDA, SQIVND (reference sequence). CDR3 sequence: CASSIPGGGAKTQYF. CDR3 sequence (DNA): TGTGCCAGTAGTATTCCGGGCGGGGGGGCAAAGACCCAGTACTTC.

V is TRBV28 and J is TRBJ2-7; the D gene is possibly TRBD2 (5 bases). The CDR3 is made up of 13 amino acids. The germline gives CDR1 MDHEN, CDR2 SYDVKM. The germline V and J ends were trimmed by 4 bases and 3 bases, with 10 bases remaining between them. CDR3 DNA sequence: TGTGCCAGCAGTTCGGACTCGGGCTACGAGCAGTACTTC. It specifies CASSSDSGYEQYF.

The chain links TRBV19 to TRBJ2-3, with 11 bases matching TRBD2. The junction had 5 bases not matched to a gene; V was cut back by 4 bases and J by 2 bases. Germline CDR1 and CDR2: LNHDA and SQIVND (reference sequence). This CDR3 is built from 16 residues. For the CDR3, the DNA is TGTGCCAGTAGTAAGGGGACTAGCGGAAACACAGATACGCAGTATTTT. Protein sequence: CASSKGTSGNTDTQYF.

The CDR3 bases are TGTGCCAGCACGAGGGACAGAAATGAAAAACTGTTTTTT. Translating it yields CASTRDRNEKLFF. The chain is built from TRBV2 and TRBJ1-4, with 7 bases fitting TRBD1. The CDR3 has 13 amino acids. V trimming: 7 bases; J trimming: 5 bases; junction bases outside the gene matches: 4. CDR1 and CDR2 (germline): SNHLY, FYNNEI.

The gene calls are TRBV28 and TRBJ2-5; TRBD2 is a possible D gene (5 bases). Germline V gives CDR1 MDHEN, CDR2 SYDVKM. V gave up 4 bases and J gave up 1 base, with 22 bases separating them. The CDR3 covers 18 residues. CDR3 nucleotides: TGTGCCAGCAGTTATCTAGCCCCGGGATCAAACTTCCAAGAGACCCAGTACTTC. This gives the protein CASSYLAPGSNFQETQYF. The entire variable domain, with the rest obtained from reference TRBV28 and TRBJ2-5, is as follows: DVKVTQSSRYLVKRTGEKVFLECVQDMDHENMFWYRQDPGLGLRLIYFSYDVKMKEKGDIPEGYSVSREKKERFSLILESASTNQTSMYLCASSYLAPGSNFQETQYFGPGTRLLVL.

The chain recombines TRBV5-4 with TRBJ2-1; 12 nucleotides align to TRBD2. Germline V lookup: CDR1 SGHNT, CDR2 YYREEE (reference sequence). V lost 0 bases and J lost 3; bases outside the gene matches: 4. The CDR3 contains 17 residues. CDR3 amino acids: CASSLGLLAGGYNEQFF. CDR3 DNA: TGTGCCAGCAGCTTGGGGCTACTAGCGGGAGGCTACAATGAGCAGTTCTTC.